The 25 T cell receptor beta chains listed next were all sequenced from one sample in a study of cytomegalovirus exposure and HLA in healthy donors. The study ran its PCR with 60 Vbeta and 13 Jbeta primers. The assay was immunoSEQ multiplex PCR, and TCRdb's table has in-frame clones only and misses some. The data contain nearly 300,000 clones, roughly 89% of them singletons. Sequencing input: PBMCs. These receptors were obtained from a man aged 35-49 years in good health and CMV-seropositive.

This sequence joins TRBV30 and TRBJ1-1; D is ambiguous. The CDR3 is made up of 13 amino acids. From germline, CDR1 is GTSNPN and CDR2 SVGIG (reference sequence). Trimming pared 0 bases from V and 2 bases from J, leaving 7 bases between. CDR3 DNA: TGTGCCTGGAGTGTGACACCTAACACTGAAGCTTTCTTT. Encoded protein: CAWSVTPNTEAFF. Using reference TRBV30 and TRBJ1-1 for the parts outside the CDR3, the full variable domain is SQTIHQWPATLVQPVGSPLSLECTVEGTSNPNLYWYRQAAGRGLQLLFYSVGIGQISSEVPQNLSASRPQDRQFILSSKKLLLSDSGFYLCAWSVTPNTEAFFGQGTRLTVV.

V is TRBV7-2 and J is TRBJ1-1, with TRBD1 identical over 10 bases. Germline CDR1 SGHTA, CDR2 FQGNSA. The CDR3 is 17 residues long. The J segment lost 3 bases and the V segment lost 4 bases, leaving 11 bases of the junction unmatched. The CDR3 reads CASSSRQGARMDTEAFF. For the CDR3, the DNA is TGTGCCAGCAGCTCTAGACAGGGGGCGCGTATGGACACTGAAGCTTTCTTT.

The chain recombines TRBV23-1 with TRBJ2-6, with 8 bases aligning to TRBD1. TRBV23-1 is placed among ORFs of uncertain function. V dropped 4 bases and J dropped 3; count of bases not matched to a gene: 5. The CDR3 runs 16 residues. Written as DNA, the CDR3 is TGCGCCAGCAGTCCCAGGGGGCTGGTTGGGGCCAACGTCCTGACTTTC. As protein: CASSPRGLVGANVLTF.

This clone was seen once. The chain combines TRBV2 with TRBJ2-1, with TRBD2 matching over 8 bases. In germline, CDR1 is SNHLY, CDR2 FYNNEI. The CDR3 has 18 residues. V trimming: 5 bases; J trimming: 5 bases; junction bases outside the gene matches: 17. The CDR3 sequence is CASSPRAGVWGADNEQFF. The CDR3 bases are TGTGCCAGCAGTCCTAGAGCGGGAGTTTGGGGGGCAGACAATGAGCAGTTCTTC. The full variable domain, its missing parts supplied by reference TRBV2 and TRBJ2-1, is EPEVTQTPSHQVTQMGQEVILRCVPISNHLYFYWYRQILGQKVEFLVSFYNNEISEKSEIFDDQFSVERPDGSNFTLKIRSTKLEDSAMYFCASSPRAGVWGADNEQFFGPGTRLTVL.

CDR3 in amino acids: CAISGTGTGQETQYF. Here the CDR3 DNA reads TGTGCCATCAGTGGAACCGGGACAGGGCAAGAGACCCAGTACTTC. The chain uses TRBV10-3 and TRBJ2-5; 9 bases map to TRBD1. The germline V gene has CDR1 ENHRY and CDR2 SYGVKD. There are 15 residues in the CDR3. Trimming cost V 4 bases and J 2 bases; bases outside gene matches: 5.

The chain joins TRBV7-8 to TRBJ2-1, with 10 bases matching TRBD2. Germline assignment: CDR1 SGHVS and CDR2 FQNEAQ. V was pared by 3 bases and J by 7 bases, with 6 bases of the junction left unmatched. CDR3 length: 15 residues. The CDR3 DNA reads as TGTGCCAGCAGCTTGTTTCAGCGGGAGGGGAATGAGCAGTTCTTC. This sequence encodes CASSLFQREGNEQFF. Full variable domain (rest looked up from reference TRBV7-8 and TRBJ2-1): GAGVSQSPRYKVAKRGQDVALRCDPISGHVSLFWYQQALGQGPEFLTYFQNEAQLDKSGLPSDRFFAERPEGSVSTLKIQRTQQEDSAVYLCASSLFQREGNEQFFGPGTRLTVL.

V and J are TRBV7-9 and TRBJ2-1, with 11 nucleotides matching TRBD2. V lost 2 bases to trimming and J lost 4 bases; unmatched junction nucleotides: 4. The CDR3 is made up of 16 amino acids. CDR1 and CDR2 from the germline V gene are SEHNR and FQNEAQ (reference sequence). The CDR3 reads CASSLLGLAAYNEQFF. The CDR3 DNA sequence: TGTGCCAGCAGCTTATTGGGACTAGCGGCTTACAATGAGCAGTTCTTC.

This clone was observed a few times. This chain joins TRBV5-1 and TRBJ1-1; 10 bases are a match to TRBD1. Unmatched junction bases numbered 6, after V lost 4 bases and J lost 0 bases. The V gene's germline CDR1 is SGHRS and CDR2 YFSETQ. The CDR3 has 16 residues. CDR3 amino acids: CASSKGTGALNTEAFF. The CDR3, as DNA: TGCGCCAGCAGCAAAGGGACAGGGGCTTTGAACACTGAAGCTTTCTTT.

As regards this clone: Relative to the germline gene, one junction end is altered; a read error may explain this. The rearrangement uses TRBV7-7 and TRBJ1-5; D is undetermined. The CDR3 contains 13 residues. Germline V gene sequence: CDR1 SSHAT, CDR2 FNYEAQ (reference sequence). This CDR3 reads CASSLAEDQPQHF. CDR3 sequence (DNA): TGTGCTAGCAGCTTAGCGGAGGATCAGCCCCAGCATTTT.

The rearrangement joins TRBV15 to TRBJ2-7, with TRBD1 matching 9 bases. CDR3 length: 16 amino acids. Per germline, CDR1 LNHNV and CDR2 YYDKDF (reference sequence). V lost 1 base, J lost 3 bases, and 7 bases stayed unmatched. CDR3 sequence: CATSRARDREGYEQYF. CDR3 nucleotide sequence: TGTGCCACCAGCAGAGCACGGGACAGGGAGGGCTACGAGCAGTACTTC.

The chain has TRBV28 and TRBJ2-7; 10 bases are shared with TRBD1. Looked up from germline, CDR1 is MDHEN and CDR2 is SYDVKM. Unmatched junction bases numbered 9, after V lost 4 bases and J lost 6 bases. The CDR3 runs to 15 residues. In nucleotides, the CDR3 is TGTGCCAGCAGTTCCCGGGACAGGGGAGGAGGCGAGCAGTACTTC. This gives the protein CASSSRDRGGGEQYF.

The chain is built from TRBV27 and TRBJ1-2, with TRBD1 matching 9 bases. The CDR3 runs 13 residues. V shed 5 bases and J 2 bases; nucleotides not matched to a gene: 0. Germline V gene sequence: CDR1 MNHEY, CDR2 SMNVEV (reference sequence). The CDR3 is CASSDRGNYGYTF. The CDR3 DNA is TGTGCCAGCAGTGACAGGGGGAACTATGGCTACACCTTC.

This clone was observed a handful of times. The rearrangement links TRBV2 to TRBJ2-3; possibly TRBD2 for D (5 bases). The CDR3 is 13 amino acids. Germline loops: CDR1 SNHLY, CDR2 FYNNEI. Trimming left V 7 bases short and J 4 bases short, with 12 bases between. The CDR3 reads CASNDFSADTQYF. CDR3 coding DNA: TGTGCCAGCAATGACTTTAGCGCAGATACGCAGTATTTT.

V usage is TRBV4-1 and J usage is TRBJ2-7; D not resolved. The germline CDR1 and CDR2 sequences are MGHRA and YSYEKL. With 1 base removed from V and 2 bases from J, the gap between germline ends came to 12 bases. This CDR3 has 15 amino acids. The CDR3 region is CASSQVVGRTYEQYF. For the CDR3, the DNA is TGCGCCAGCAGCCAAGTCGTAGGCAGGACCTACGAGCAGTACTTC.

CDR3 protein: CASSMSGRAGDEQFF. CDR3 DNA: TGTGCCAGTAGTATGAGCGGGCGGGCCGGAGATGAGCAGTTCTTC. This chain connects TRBV19 to TRBJ2-1, with D maybe TRBD2 (6 bases). The V and J ends lost 3 bases and 8 bases respectively, with 17 bases between them. Germline-derived CDR1 and CDR2 are LNHDA and SQIVND (reference sequence). This CDR3 is 15 amino acids long.

The genes are TRBV5-1 and TRBJ1-1; 8 nucleotides match TRBD1. This CDR3 has 15 amino acids. Trimming at V came to 4 bases and at J to 1 base, leaving 6 bases not matched to a gene. Germline values: CDR1 SGHRS, CDR2 YFSETQ. CDR3 amino acids: CASSRLGTGNTEAFF. The CDR3 DNA sequence: TGCGCCAGCAGCCGGCTGGGGACAGGGAACACTGAAGCTTTCTTT.

The chain joins TRBV10-2 to TRBJ2-3, with 8 bases identical to TRBD2. Germline CDR1 and CDR2: WSHSY and SAAADI. Trimming took 6 bases from V and 0 from J; bases not matched to a gene: 5. The CDR3 has 15 residues. Here the CDR3 DNA reads TGCGCCAGCAGGGCGACTAGCGCGAGCACAGATACGCAGTATTTT. Residues: CASRATSASTDTQYF.

CDR3 region: CASSLDGRAKNIQYF. The CDR3, as DNA: TGTGCCAGCAGCTTGGATGGCAGAGCCAAAAACATTCAGTACTTC. The chain joins TRBV5-4 to TRBJ2-4; no reliable D call. The germline CDR1 and CDR2 sequences are SGHNT and YYREEE (reference sequence). The CDR3 is 15 amino acids. V was pared by 0 bases and J by 0 bases, with 7 bases between.

The chain has TRBV5-1 and TRBJ2-7; possibly TRBD2 for D (6 bases). V was clipped by 1 base and J by 5 bases, with 13 bases between them. Germline values: CDR1 SGHRS, CDR2 YFSETQ. The CDR3 length is 14 residues. Here the CDR3 DNA reads TGCGCCAGCAGCTTGCGAACTAGCAACCACGAGCAGTACTTC. The encoded protein is CASSLRTSNHEQYF.

V usage is TRBV29-1 and J usage is TRBJ2-3; no clear D gene. Trimming removed 3 bases at V and 8 bases at J, with 3 bases between. Germline values: CDR1 SQVTM, CDR2 ANQGSEA. This CDR3 comprises 9 residues. CDR3 region: CSVDGTQYF. DNA of the CDR3: TGCAGCGTTGACGGTACGCAGTATTTT.

This chain joins TRBV5-1 and TRBJ2-3, with TRBD2 matching over 12 bases. The CDR3 has 16 residues. Trimming at V came to 4 bases and at J to 0 bases, leaving 3 bases not matched to a gene. CDR1 is SGHRS, CDR2 YFSETQ, per germline. CDR3 sequence reads: CASSGGLAGSTDTQYF. CDR3 coding DNA: TGCGCCAGCAGCGGCGGACTAGCGGGAAGCACAGATACGCAGTATTTT.

This chain uses TRBV19 with TRBJ1-1; a weak D match, TRBD1 (5 bases). Trimming shortened V by 2 bases and J by 5 bases, and 12 bases separated the two germline ends. The CDR3 is 14 residues long. In germline, CDR1 is LNHDA, CDR2 SQIVND (reference sequence). The chain's CDR3 is CASSIQGSGTEAFF. DNA of the CDR3: TGTGCCAGTAGTATACAGGGAAGTGGTACTGAAGCTTTCTTT. Full variable domain (outside the CDR3, taken from reference TRBV19 and TRBJ1-1): DGGITQSPKYLFRKEGQNVTLSCEQNLNHDAMYWYRQDPGQGLRLIYYSQIVNDFQKGDIAEGYSVSREKKESFPLTVTSAQKNPTAFYLCASSIQGSGTEAFFGQGTRLTVV.

This rearrangement joins TRBV27 to TRBJ2-1; D is uncertain. Deletions cut 0 bases from V and 4 bases from J, with 7 bases between. Germline loops: CDR1 MNHEY, CDR2 SMNVEV (reference sequence). CDR3 length equals 14 residues. CDR3 coding DNA: TGTGCCAGCAGTTTATCACCCGGTTACAATGAGCAGTTCTTC. The encoded protein is CASSLSPGYNEQFF.

This clone was observed once. The V gene is TRBV2, the J gene TRBJ2-1, with 9 bases aligning to TRBD2. V shed 2 bases, J shed 2 bases, and the junction held 4 bases outside the gene matches. The CDR3 contains 16 residues. The germline gives CDR1 SNHLY, CDR2 FYNNEI. The CDR3 bases are TGTGCCAGCAGTGAAAGGCTAGCGGGACCCTACAATGAGCAGTTCTTC. It translates to CASSERLAGPYNEQFF.

The chain joins TRBV5-1 to TRBJ1-5; 7 bases are a match to TRBD1. V gave up 4 bases and J gave up 4 bases; unmatched junction bases: 5. Germline V gives CDR1 SGHRS, CDR2 YFSETQ. The CDR3 has 14 amino acids. As DNA, the CDR3 is TGCGCCAGCAGCCTGGGGACAGAAAATCAGCCCCAGCATTTT. It yields the protein CASSLGTENQPQHF.